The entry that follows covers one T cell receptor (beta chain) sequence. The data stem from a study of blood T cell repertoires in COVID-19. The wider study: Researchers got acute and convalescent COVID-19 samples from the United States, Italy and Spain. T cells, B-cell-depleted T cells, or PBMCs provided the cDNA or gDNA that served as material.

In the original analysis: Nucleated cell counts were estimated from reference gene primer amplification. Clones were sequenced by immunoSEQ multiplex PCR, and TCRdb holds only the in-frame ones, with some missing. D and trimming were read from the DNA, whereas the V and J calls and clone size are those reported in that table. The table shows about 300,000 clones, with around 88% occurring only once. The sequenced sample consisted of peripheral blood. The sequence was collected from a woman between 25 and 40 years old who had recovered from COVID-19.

CDR3 region: CASRGERGLGYGYTF. CDR3 nucleotide sequence: TGTGCCAGTAGGGGTGAGAGGGGGCTTGGCTATGGCTACACCTTC. The rearrangement uses TRBV19 and TRBJ1-2, with 7 positions matching TRBD1. The J segment lost 4 bases and the V segment lost 6 bases, leaving 11 bases of the junction unmatched. Per the germline V gene, CDR1 is LNHDA and CDR2 is SQIVND (reference sequence). CDR3 length: 15 residues.